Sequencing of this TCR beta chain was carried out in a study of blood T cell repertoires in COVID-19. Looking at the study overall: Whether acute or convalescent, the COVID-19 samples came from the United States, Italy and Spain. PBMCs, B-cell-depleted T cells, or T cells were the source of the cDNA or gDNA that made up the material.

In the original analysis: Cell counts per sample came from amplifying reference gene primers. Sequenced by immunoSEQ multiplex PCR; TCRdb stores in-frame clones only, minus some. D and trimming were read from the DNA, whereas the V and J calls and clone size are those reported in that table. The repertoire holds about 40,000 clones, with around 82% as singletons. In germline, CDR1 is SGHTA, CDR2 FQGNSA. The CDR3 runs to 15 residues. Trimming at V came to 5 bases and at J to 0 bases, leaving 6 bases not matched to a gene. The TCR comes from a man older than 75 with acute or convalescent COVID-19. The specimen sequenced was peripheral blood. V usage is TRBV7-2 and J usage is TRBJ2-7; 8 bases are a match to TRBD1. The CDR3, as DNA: TGTGCCAGCAGCCTCCAGACAGGGGCCTCCTACGAGCAGTACTTC. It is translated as CASSLQTGASYEQYF.